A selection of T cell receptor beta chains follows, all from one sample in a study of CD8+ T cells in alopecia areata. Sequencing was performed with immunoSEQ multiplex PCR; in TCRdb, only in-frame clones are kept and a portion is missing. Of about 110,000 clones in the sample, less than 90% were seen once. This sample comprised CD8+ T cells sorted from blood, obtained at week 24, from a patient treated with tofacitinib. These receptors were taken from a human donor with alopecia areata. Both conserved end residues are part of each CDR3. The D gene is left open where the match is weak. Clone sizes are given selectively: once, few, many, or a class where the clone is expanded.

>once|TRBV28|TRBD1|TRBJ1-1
CASSSETGKTEAFF
TGTGCCAGCAGTTCCGAGACAGGGAAGACTGAAGCTTTCTTT
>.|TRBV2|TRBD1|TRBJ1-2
CASSEQPTGGDAVGYTF
TGTGCCAGCAGTGAACAGCCGACAGGGGGCGACGCGGTTGGCTACACCTTC
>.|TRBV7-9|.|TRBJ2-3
CASSPPQRADTQYF
TGTGCCAGCAGCCCTCCCCAGCGGGCAGATACGCAGTATTTT
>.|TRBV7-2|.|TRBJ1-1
CASSLWGADTEAFF
TGTGCCAGCAGCTTATGGGGGGCGGACACTGAAGCTTTCTTT
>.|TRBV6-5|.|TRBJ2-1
CASSYQAGGLNNEQFF
TGTGCCAGCAGTTACCAGGCTGGGGGGCTGAACAATGAGCAGTTCTTC
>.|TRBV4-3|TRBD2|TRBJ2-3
CASSQSLEAGSAEDTQYF
TGCGCCAGCAGCCAATCTTTGGAAGCGGGGAGTGCGGAAGATACGCAGTATTTT
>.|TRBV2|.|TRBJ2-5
CASSLNQETQYF
TGTGCCAGCAGCTTAAACCAAGAGACCCAGTACTTC
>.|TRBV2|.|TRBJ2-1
CASRYNEQFF
TGTGCCAGCAGGTACAATGAGCAGTTCTTC
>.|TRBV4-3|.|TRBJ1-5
CASSQDRVGRGSQPQHF
TGCGCCAGCAGCCAAGATCGAGTAGGGAGGGGCAGTCAGCCCCAGCATTTT
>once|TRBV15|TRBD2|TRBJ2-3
CATSRELKTSGTDTQYF
TGTGCCACCAGCAGAGAGTTAAAAACTAGCGGCACAGATACGCAGTATTTT
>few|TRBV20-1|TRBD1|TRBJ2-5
CSATGGETQYF
TGCAGTGCTACAGGGGGAGAGACCCAGTACTTC
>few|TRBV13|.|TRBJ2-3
CASSLGTGTDTQYF
TGTGCCAGCAGCTTAGGGACTGGCACAGATACGCAGTATTTT
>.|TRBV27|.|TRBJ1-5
CASYRNNQPQHF
TGTGCCAGCTACAGGAATAATCAGCCCCAGCATTTT
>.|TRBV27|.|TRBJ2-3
CASQPEYTDTQYF
TGTGCCAGCCAACCTGAATACACAGATACGCAGTATTTT
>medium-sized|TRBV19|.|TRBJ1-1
CASRASGPHTEAFF
TGTGCCAGTAGAGCATCGGGACCCCACACTGAAGCTTTCTTT
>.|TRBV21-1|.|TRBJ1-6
CASSKPPGLGNSPLHF
TGTGCCAGCAGCAAACCTCCGGGCCTTGGGAATTCACCCCTCCACTTT
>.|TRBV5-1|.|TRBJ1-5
CASSLEPNQPQHF
TGCGCCAGCAGCTTGGAGCCGAATCAGCCCCAGCATTTT
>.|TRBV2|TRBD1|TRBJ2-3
CASRDRGPAGLKYF
TGTGCCAGCAGGGACAGGGGGCCCGCGGGCTTGAAGTATTTT
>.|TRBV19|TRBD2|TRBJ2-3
CASSSRGEPTDTQYF
TGTGCCAGTAGTTCGCGGGGGGAACCCACAGATACGCAGTATTTT
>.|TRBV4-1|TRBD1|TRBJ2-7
CASSQGTGVDEQYF
TGCGCCAGCAGCCAAGGGACAGGGGTCGACGAGCAGTACTTC
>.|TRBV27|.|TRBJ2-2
CASSLWGGGELFF
TGTGCCAGCAGTTTATGGGGCGGCGGGGAGCTGTTTTTT
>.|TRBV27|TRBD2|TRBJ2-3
CASSLSPSGSTDTQYF
TGTGCCAGCAGTTTATCCCCTAGCGGGAGCACAGATACGCAGTATTTT
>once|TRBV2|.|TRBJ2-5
CASISPQETQYF
TGTGCCAGCATATCTCCTCAAGAGACCCAGTACTTC
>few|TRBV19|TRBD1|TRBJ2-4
CASSFGTGNIQYF
TGTGCCAGTAGTTTTGGGACAGGAAACATTCAGTACTTC
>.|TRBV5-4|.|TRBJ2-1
CASSQIGQYNEQFF
TGTGCCAGCAGCCAGATTGGACAGTACAATGAGCAGTTCTTC
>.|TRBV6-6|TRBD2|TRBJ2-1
CASSFQTSAGKNEQFF
TGTGCCAGCAGTTTCCAGACTAGCGCAGGGAAGAATGAGCAGTTCTTC
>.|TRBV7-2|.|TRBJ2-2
CASIRGLPTNPLAGELFF
TGTGCCAGCATCCGGGGGTTACCGACAAATCCATTAGCCGGGGAGCTGTTTTTT
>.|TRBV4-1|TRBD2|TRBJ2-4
CASSQEGGKNIQYF
TGCGCCAGCAGCCAAGAGGGGGGGAAAAACATTCAGTACTTC
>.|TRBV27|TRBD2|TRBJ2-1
CASSLWGGIRDYNEQFF
TGTGCCAGCAGTTTGTGGGGGGGGATTAGGGACTACAATGAGCAGTTCTTC
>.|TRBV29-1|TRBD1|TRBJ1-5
CSAIIRGHNQPQHF
TGCAGCGCAATTATCAGGGGGCACAATCAGCCCCAGCATTTT
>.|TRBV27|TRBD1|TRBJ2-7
CASSSGQGAYEQYF
TGTGCCAGCAGTTCTGGACAGGGGGCCTACGAGCAGTACTTC
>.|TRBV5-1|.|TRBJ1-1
CASSLAAGENTEAFF
TGCGCCAGCAGCTTGGCGGCAGGGGAGAACACTGAAGCTTTCTTT
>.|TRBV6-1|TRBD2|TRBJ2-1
CASSVSAGVSYNEQFF
TGTGCCAGCAGTGTCTCGGCGGGGGTTTCCTACAATGAGCAGTTCTTC
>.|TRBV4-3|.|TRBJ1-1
CASSQDWALSAEAFF
TGCGCCAGCAGCCAAGATTGGGCTCTCTCCGCTGAAGCTTTCTTT
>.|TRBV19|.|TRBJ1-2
CASSIDLGAQGYTF
TGTGCCAGTAGTATAGATCTCGGGGCTCAAGGCTACACCTTC
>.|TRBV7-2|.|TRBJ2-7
CASSLDTDGEQYF
TGTGCCAGCAGCTTAGATACCGACGGCGAGCAGTACTTC
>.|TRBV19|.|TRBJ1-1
CASLYGRDEAFF
TGTGCCAGTCTCTACGGGCGGGATGAAGCTTTCTTT
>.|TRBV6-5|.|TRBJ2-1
CASSWTVTLGNEQFF
TGTGCCAGCAGTTGGACAGTAACCCTGGGGAATGAGCAGTTCTTC
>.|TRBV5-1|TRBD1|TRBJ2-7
CASSPAGGPQYF
TGCGCCAGCAGTCCGGCAGGGGGCCCGCAGTACTTC
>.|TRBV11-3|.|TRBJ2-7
CASSSARAGIGYEQYF
TGTGCCAGCAGCTCCGCCCGCGCGGGAATCGGCTACGAGCAGTACTTC
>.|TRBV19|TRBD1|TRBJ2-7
CASSLRQGSSYEQYF
TGTGCCAGTAGCCTCCGACAGGGCAGCTCCTACGAGCAGTACTTC
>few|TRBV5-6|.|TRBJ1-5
CASSRTGLSAQHF
TGTGCCAGCAGCCGTACGGGCCTCTCGGCCCAGCATTTT
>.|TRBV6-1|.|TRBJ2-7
CASSEAGHYEQYF
TGTGCCAGCAGTGAAGCTGGCCACTACGAGCAGTACTTC
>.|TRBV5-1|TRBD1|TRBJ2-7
CASGYRGLSYEQYF
TGCGCCAGCGGCTACAGGGGTCTTTCCTACGAGCAGTACTTC
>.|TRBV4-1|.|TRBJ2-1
CASSQDPGLPNNEQFF
TGCGCCAGCAGCCAAGATCCAGGGTTACCCAACAATGAGCAGTTCTTC
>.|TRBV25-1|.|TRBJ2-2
CASSEGVGELFF
TGTGCCAGCAGTGAAGGGGTTGGGGAGCTGTTTTTT
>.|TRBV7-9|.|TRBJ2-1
CASSLKGGSEQFF
TGTGCCAGCAGCTTAAAAGGTGGGAGTGAGCAGTTCTTC
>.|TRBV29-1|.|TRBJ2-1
CSVDQQPYNEQFF
TGCAGCGTTGACCAGCAACCCTACAATGAGCAGTTCTTC
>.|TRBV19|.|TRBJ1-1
CASSMSLRGATEAFF
TGTGCCAGTAGTATGTCACTTCGAGGGGCGACTGAAGCTTTCTTT
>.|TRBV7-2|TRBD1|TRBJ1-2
CASSQDRDSYGYTF
TGTGCCAGCAGCCAGGACAGGGATAGCTATGGCTACACCTTC
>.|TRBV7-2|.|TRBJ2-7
CASSPRDGSYEQYF
TGTGCCAGCAGCCCCCGGGACGGGTCCTACGAGCAGTACTTC
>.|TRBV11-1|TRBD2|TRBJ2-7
CASSPGLARGEQYF
TGTGCCAGCAGCCCCGGACTAGCAAGGGGGGAGCAGTACTTC
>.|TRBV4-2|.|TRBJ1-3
CASSQDLGAYTIYF
TGTGCCAGCAGCCAAGATCTGGGGGCTTACACCATATATTTT
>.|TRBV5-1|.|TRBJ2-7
CASSLEPGYYEQYF
TGCGCCAGCAGCTTGGAGCCGGGTTACTACGAGCAGTACTTC